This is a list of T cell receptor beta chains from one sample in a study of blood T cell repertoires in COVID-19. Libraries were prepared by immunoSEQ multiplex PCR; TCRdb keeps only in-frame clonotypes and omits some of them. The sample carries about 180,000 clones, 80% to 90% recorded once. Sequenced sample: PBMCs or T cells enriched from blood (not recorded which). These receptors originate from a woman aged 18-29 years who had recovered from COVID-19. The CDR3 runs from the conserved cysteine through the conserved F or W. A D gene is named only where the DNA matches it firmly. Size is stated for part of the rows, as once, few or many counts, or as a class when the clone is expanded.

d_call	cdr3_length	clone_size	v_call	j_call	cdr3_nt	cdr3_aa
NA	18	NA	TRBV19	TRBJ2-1	TGTGCCAGGAGTATTACGGCAGGGTTGGTCACCACGGACAATGAGCAGTTCTTC	CARSITAGLVTTDNEQFF
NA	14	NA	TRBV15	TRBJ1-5	TGTGCCACCAGCAGCCCTTTCGGCAATCAGCCCCAGCATTTT	CATSSPFGNQPQHF
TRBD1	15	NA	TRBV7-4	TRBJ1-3	TGTGCCAGCAGCTTATACAGGGGCTCTGGAAACACCATATATTTT	CASSLYRGSGNTIYF
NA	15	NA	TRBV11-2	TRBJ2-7	TGTGCCAGCAGCTCCCCTTTTAAATCCTCCTACGAGCAGTACTTC	CASSSPFKSSYEQYF
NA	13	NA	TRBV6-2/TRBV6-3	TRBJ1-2	TGTGCCAGCAGTTACGGACAATTAAGGGGCTACACCTTC	CASSYGQLRGYTF
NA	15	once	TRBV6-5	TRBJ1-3	TGTGCCAGCAGTACATGGGGGGGGCAAGGAAACACCATATATTTT	CASSTWGGQGNTIYF
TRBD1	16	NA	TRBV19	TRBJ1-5	TGTGCCAGAAAACCGGGACAGTCGATCTGGTATCAGCCCCAGCATTTT	CARKPGQSIWYQPQHF
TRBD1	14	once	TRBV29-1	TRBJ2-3	TGCAGCGTTGCACAGGGGACCGGCAGGGATACGCAGTATTTT	CSVAQGTGRDTQYF
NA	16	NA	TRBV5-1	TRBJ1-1	TGCGCCAGCAGCTTGGCCGGCGGCATGTCGAACACTGAAGCTTTCTTT	CASSLAGGMSNTEAFF
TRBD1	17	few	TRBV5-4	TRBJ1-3	TGTGCCAGCAGCCTGCGAGTGGGACAGGGTGCAGGAAACACCATATATTTT	CASSLRVGQGAGNTIYF
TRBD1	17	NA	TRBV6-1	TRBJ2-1	TGTGCCAGCAGTGCCCTCACGACAGGGGGCTCGTACAATGAGCAGTTCTTC	CASSALTTGGSYNEQFF
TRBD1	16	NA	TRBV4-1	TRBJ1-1	TGCGCCAGCAGCCGAGGACAGGGATCCATGAACACTGAAGCTTTCTTT	CASSRGQGSMNTEAFF
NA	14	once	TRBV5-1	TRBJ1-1	TGCGCCAGCAGCTTGGGGGCAGCTAACACTGAAGCTTTCTTT	CASSLGAANTEAFF
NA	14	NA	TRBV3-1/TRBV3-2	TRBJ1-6	TGTGCCAGCAGCCAGGGGGGAGGGAATTCACCCCTCCACTTT	CASSQGGGNSPLHF
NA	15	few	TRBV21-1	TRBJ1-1	TGTGCCAGCAGCAAAGCCTTCCGACGACACTCCCGGGCTTTCTTT	CASSKAFRRHSRAFF
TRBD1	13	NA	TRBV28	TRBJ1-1	TGTGCCAGCAGTTTCAGGGGGCTCACTGAAGCTTTCTTT	CASSFRGLTEAFF
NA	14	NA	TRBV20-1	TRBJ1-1	TGCAGTGCTAGTGGGCCAGGGAGGGACACTGAAGCTTTCTTT	CSASGPGRDTEAFF
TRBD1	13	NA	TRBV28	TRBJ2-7	TGTGCCAGTACAGGGGACCTACTCCACGAGCAGTACTTC	CASTGDLLHEQYF
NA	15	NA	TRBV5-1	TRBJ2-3	TGCGCCAGCAGCTTAACAGGGGGGGTCACAGATACGCAGTATTTT	CASSLTGGVTDTQYF
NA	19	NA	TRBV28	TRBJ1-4	TGTGCCAGCAGTCCCCCTCGGCAGGGTGGCAGGTCAACTAATGAAAAACTGTTTTTT	CASSPPRQGGRSTNEKLFF
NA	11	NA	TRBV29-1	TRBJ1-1	TGCAGCGCTTTAATGAACACTGAAGCTTTCTTT	CSALMNTEAFF
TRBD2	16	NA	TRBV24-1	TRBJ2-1	TGTGCCACCAGTGATTTAGGTAGCGGGGTATTGAATGAGCAGTTCTTC	CATSDLGSGVLNEQFF
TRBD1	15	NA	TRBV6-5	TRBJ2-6	TGTGCCAGCAGCCTAGACAGGGCTGGGGCCAACGTCCTGACTTTC	CASSLDRAGANVLTF
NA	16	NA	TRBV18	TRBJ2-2	TGTGCCAGCTCACCACTACCAGGGTCGAACACCGGGGAGCTGTTTTTT	CASSPLPGSNTGELFF
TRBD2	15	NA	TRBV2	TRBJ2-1	TGTGCCAGCAGGGTGACTAGCGGGGTTTACGGTGAGCAGTTCTTC	CASRVTSGVYGEQFF
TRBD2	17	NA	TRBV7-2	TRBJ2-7	TGTGCCAGCAGCCTCTATACTAGCGGGGTTAGCTCCTACGAGCAGTACTTC	CASSLYTSGVSSYEQYF
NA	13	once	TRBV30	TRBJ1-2	TGTGCCTGGAGTATACAACTGACAGATGGCTACACCTTC	CAWSIQLTDGYTF
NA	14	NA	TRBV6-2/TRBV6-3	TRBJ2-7	TGTGCCAGCAGCGGACTATGGGGAGCCTACGAGCAGTACTTC	CASSGLWGAYEQYF
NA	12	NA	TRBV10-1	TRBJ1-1	TGCGCCAGCGGGGGCAGGGTCGGGGAAGCTTTCTTT	CASGGRVGEAFF
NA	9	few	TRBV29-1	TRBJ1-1	TGCAGCGTTGAAGGGAGAACTTTCTTT	CSVEGRTFF
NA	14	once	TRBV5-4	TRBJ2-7	TGTGCCAGCAGCCCGGGTGGTAGTCTGGGCGAGCAGTACTTC	CASSPGGSLGEQYF
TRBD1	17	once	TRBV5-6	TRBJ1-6	TGTGCCAGCAGCTCGACAGGGACCAGCTCGGGTGCTTCACCCCTCCACTTT	CASSSTGTSSGASPLHF
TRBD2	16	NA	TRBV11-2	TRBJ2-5	TGTGCCAGCAGCTCCCTTACTCGGACTAGCGGGGAGACCCAGTACTTC	CASSSLTRTSGETQYF
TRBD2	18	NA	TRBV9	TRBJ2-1	TGTGCCAGCAGCGTAGGTCTAGCGGAGGGTGTCTCCTACAATGAGCAGTTCTTC	CASSVGLAEGVSYNEQFF
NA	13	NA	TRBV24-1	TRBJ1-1	TGTGCCACCAAGGACACTCACCTCACTGAAGCTTTCTTT	CATKDTHLTEAFF
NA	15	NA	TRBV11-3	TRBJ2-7	TGTGCCAGCAGCTTAGTTAGCGTTACGACCTCCGAGCAGTACTTC	CASSLVSVTTSEQYF
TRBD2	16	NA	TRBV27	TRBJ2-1	TGTGCCAGCAGTTCCTACACTAGCGGAGGTTACAATGAGCAGTTCTTC	CASSSYTSGGYNEQFF
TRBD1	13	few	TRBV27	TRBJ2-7	TGTGCCAGCAGCTACAGGGGTTCGGACGAGCAGTACTTC	CASSYRGSDEQYF
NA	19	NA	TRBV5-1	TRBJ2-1	TGCGCCAGCAGCTTGTGGCTAGCATATAAAGGGCAACAACACAATGAGCAGTTCTTC	CASSLWLAYKGQQHNEQFF
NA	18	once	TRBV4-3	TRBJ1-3	TGCGCCAGCAGCCAAGACCCGGGACTTAAGAGCTCTGGAAACACCATATATTTT	CASSQDPGLKSSGNTIYF
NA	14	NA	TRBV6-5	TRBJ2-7	TGTGCCAGCAGCAGGACGGGAGCTTTCTACGAGCAGTACTTC	CASSRTGAFYEQYF
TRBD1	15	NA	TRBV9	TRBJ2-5	TGTGCCAGCAGCGTAGTAGGGACAGCGCAAGAGACCCAGTACTTC	CASSVVGTAQETQYF
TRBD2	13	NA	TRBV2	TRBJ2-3	TGTGCCAGCTTGAGACTAGCGACAGATACGCAGTATTTT	CASLRLATDTQYF
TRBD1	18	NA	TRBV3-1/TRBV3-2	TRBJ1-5	TGTGCCAGCAGCCTCCCCGCGCTAAGGGACAGGGGGCGACAGCCCCAGCATTTT	CASSLPALRDRGRQPQHF
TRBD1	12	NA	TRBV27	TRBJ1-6	TGTGCCAGCGGATTACAGGGGGCCCCCCTCCACTTT	CASGLQGAPLHF
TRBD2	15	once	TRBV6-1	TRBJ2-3	TGTGCCAGCAGTGAGGGGACTAGCGGGGGGGCTACGCAGTATTTT	CASSEGTSGGATQYF
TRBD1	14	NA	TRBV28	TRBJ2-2	TGTGCCAGCGGGGACAGCGCGAACACCGGGGAGCTGTTTTTT	CASGDSANTGELFF
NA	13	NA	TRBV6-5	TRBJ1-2	TGTGCCAGCAGTTACCCGCAGGGGTATGGCTACACCTTC	CASSYPQGYGYTF
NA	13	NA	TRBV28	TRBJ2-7	TGTGCCAGCAGTCGCGACACCTTGGGTGAGCAGTACTTC	CASSRDTLGEQYF
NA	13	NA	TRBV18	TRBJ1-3	TGTGCCAGCTCACTCGGACAGTCGGACACCATATATTTT	CASSLGQSDTIYF
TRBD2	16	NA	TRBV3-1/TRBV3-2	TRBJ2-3	TGTGCCAGCAGCCGGGAGGCCCTAGCGGGAGCCGGTACGCAGTATTTT	CASSREALAGAGTQYF
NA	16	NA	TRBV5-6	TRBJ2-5	TGTGCCAGCAGCTCCCAAGCTACTACAGGGATTGGGACCCAGTACTTC	CASSSQATTGIGTQYF